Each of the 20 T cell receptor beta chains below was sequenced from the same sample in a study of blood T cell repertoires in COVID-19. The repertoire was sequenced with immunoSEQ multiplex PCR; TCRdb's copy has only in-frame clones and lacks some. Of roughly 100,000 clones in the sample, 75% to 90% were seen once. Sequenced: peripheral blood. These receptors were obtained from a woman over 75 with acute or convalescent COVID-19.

CDR3 loop: CASSNPGTGAQETQYF. The CDR3 DNA reads as TGTGCCAGCAGCAACCCCGGGACAGGGGCCCAAGAGACCCAGTACTTC. The chain has TRBV7-9 and TRBJ2-5, with 10 bases aligning to TRBD1. The V gene's germline CDR1 is SEHNR and CDR2 FQNEAQ (reference sequence). CDR3 size: 16 residues. The J segment lost 1 base and the V segment lost 5 bases, leaving 7 bases of the junction unmatched.

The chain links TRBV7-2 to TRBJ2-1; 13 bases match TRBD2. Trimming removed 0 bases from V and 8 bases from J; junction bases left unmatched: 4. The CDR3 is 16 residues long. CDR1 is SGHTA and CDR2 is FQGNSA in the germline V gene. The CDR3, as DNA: TGTGCCAGCAGCTTAGCGACTAGCGGGGGGAAGTATGAGCAGTTCTTC. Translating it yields CASSLATSGGKYEQFF.

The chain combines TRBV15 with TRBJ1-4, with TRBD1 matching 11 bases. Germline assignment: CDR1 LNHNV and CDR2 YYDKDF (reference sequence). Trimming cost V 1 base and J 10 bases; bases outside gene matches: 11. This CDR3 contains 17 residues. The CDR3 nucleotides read TGTGCCACCAGCAGAGCCCTCCGGGGACAGGGGGGGGGAAAACTGTTTTTT. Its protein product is CATSRALRGQGGGKLFF.

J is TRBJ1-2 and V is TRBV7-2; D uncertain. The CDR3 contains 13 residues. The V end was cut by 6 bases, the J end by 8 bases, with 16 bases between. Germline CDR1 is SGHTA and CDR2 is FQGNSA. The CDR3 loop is CASRSHTTEGYTF. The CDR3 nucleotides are TGTGCCAGCAGGTCTCACACCACAGAAGGCTACACCTTC.

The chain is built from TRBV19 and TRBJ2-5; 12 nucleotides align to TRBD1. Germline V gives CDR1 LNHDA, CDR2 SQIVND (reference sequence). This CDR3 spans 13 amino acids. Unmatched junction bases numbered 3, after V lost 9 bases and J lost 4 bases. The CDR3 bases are TGTGCCAGCGGGACAGGGGGCCCAGAGACCCAGTACTTC. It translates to CASGTGGPETQYF.

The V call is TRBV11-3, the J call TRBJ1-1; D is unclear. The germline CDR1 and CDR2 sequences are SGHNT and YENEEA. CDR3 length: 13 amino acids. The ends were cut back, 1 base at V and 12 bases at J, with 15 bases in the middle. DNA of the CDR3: TGTGCCAGCAGCTTAGTGGTATCGGGTGGCTCTTTCTTT. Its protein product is CASSLVVSGGSFF.

The CDR3 region has the DNA TGTGCCATTTCCTACAGGGACTCCTACGAGCAGTACTTC. It specifies CAISYRDSYEQYF. V and J are TRBV11-3 and TRBJ2-7; possible D gene TRBD1, 6 bases. V was cut by 10 bases and J by 0 bases, with 13 bases left in between. The CDR3 sequence is 13 residues long. Germline lookup yields CDR1 SGHNT and CDR2 YENEEA.

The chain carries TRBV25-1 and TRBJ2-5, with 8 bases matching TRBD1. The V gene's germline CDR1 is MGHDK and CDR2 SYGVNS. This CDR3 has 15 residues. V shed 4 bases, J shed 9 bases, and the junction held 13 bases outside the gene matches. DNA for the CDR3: TGTGCCAGCAGTGGATCAGGACAGGGTCAGTCGGCCCAGTACTTC. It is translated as CASSGSGQGQSAQYF.

CDR3 nucleotides: TGTGCCAGTAGTAACTTGATAGACACTGAGCAGTACTTC. Protein product: CASSNLIDTEQYF. The chain employs TRBV19 and TRBJ2-7; D call uncertain. This CDR3 has 13 residues. CDR1 is LNHDA, CDR2 SQIVND, per germline (reference sequence). The V end lost 4 bases, the J end lost 7 bases, and 14 bases lay between the germline ends.

CDR3 DNA sequence: TGCAGTGCTAGAATCGCCGGGGAGCTGTTTTTT. The encoded protein is CSARIAGELFF. The chain couples TRBV20-1 to TRBJ2-2, with D unclear. V was shortened by 2 bases and J by 6 bases, with 4 bases between the two germline ends. The germline V gene encodes CDR1 DFQATT and CDR2 SNEGSKA (reference sequence). The CDR3 consists of 11 residues.

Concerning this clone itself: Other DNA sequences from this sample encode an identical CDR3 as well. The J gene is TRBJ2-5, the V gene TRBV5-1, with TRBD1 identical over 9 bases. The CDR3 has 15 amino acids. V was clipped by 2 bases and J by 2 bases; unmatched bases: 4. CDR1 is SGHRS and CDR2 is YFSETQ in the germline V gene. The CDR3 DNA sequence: TGCGCCAGCAGCTTAGGCGGGACAGGGCAAGAGACCCAGTACTTC. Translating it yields CASSLGGTGQETQYF.

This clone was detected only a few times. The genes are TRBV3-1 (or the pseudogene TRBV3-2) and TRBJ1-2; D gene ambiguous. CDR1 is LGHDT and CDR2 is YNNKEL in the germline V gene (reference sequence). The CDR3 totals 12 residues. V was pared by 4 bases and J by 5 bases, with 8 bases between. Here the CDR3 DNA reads TGTGCCAGCAGCCTCCAGACTTATGGCTACACCTTC. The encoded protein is CASSLQTYGYTF.

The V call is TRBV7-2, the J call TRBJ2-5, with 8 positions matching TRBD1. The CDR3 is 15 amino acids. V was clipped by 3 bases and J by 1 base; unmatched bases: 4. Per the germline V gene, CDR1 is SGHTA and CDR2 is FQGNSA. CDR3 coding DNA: TGTGCCAGCAGCTTCAATACAGGGGGCCAAGAGACCCAGTACTTC. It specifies CASSFNTGGQETQYF.

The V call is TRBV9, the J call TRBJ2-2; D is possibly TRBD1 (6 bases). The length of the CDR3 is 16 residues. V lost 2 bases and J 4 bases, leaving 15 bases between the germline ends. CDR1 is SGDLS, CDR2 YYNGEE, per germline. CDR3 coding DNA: TGTGCCAGCAGCGTCCAGTGGGGGCCTTCCACCGGGGAGCTGTTTTTT. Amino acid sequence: CASSVQWGPSTGELFF.

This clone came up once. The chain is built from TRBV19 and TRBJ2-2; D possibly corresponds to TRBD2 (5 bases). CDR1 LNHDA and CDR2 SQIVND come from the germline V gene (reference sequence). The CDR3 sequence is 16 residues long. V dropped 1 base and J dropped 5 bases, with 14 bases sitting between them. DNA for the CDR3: TGTGCCAGTAGTATAGCTGGACTTGTAAGGACCGGGGAGCTGTTTTTT. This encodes CASSIAGLVRTGELFF.

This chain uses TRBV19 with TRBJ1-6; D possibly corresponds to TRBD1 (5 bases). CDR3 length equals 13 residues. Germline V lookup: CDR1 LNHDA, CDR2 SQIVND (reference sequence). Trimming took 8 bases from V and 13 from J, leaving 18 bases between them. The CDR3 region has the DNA TGTGCCAGTCGAACCAGGCAGGGAGGGCCCCTCCACTTT. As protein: CASRTRQGGPLHF.

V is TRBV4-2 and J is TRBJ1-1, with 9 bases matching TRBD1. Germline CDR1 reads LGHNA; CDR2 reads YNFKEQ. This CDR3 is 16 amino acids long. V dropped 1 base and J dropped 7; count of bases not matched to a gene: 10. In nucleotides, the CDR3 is TGTGCCAGCAGCCAAGCTTATACAGGGGGCAAAAATGAAGCTTTCTTT. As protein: CASSQAYTGGKNEAFF.

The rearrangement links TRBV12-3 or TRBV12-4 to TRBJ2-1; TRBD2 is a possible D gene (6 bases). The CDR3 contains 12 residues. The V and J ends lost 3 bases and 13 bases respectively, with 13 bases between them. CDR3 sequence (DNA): TGTGCCAGCAGTTTTGGTAGCGGCGAACAGTTCTTC. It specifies CASSFGSGEQFF.

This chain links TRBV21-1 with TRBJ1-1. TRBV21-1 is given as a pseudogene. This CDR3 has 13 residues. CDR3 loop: CASNFRGGGEAFF. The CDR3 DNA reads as TGTGCCAGCAACTTCCGCGGGGGAGGCGAAGCTTTCTTT.

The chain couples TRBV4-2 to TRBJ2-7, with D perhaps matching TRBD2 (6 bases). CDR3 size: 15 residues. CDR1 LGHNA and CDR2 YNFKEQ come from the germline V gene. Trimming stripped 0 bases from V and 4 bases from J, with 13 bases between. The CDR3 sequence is CASSQEPGTRYEQYF. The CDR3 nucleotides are TGTGCCAGCAGCCAAGAGCCGGGGACTCGGTACGAGCAGTACTTC.